This T cell receptor (beta chain) was sequenced for a study of cytomegalovirus exposure and HLA in healthy donors. Study-wide points: Presence/absence analyses supposed approximately even sequencing depth among donors. Common viral pathogens were later found to be apparently linked to several of the most significant clusters.

These donors counted as nominally healthy when sampled, but unrecorded immune exposures were likely. Concerning this clone: The antigen remains undetermined.

PCR used 60 Vbeta primers and 13 Jbeta primers. The repertoire was sequenced with immunoSEQ multiplex PCR; TCRdb's copy has only in-frame clones and lacks some. The sample consists of some 150,000 clones, roughly 80% of them appearing once. The CDR3 has 14 residues. Germline lookup yields CDR1 SEHNR and CDR2 FQNEAQ (reference sequence). Trimming removed 3 bases from V and 4 bases from J, with 11 bases in between. The TCR originated in a woman aged 30 to 39 in good health and CMV-seropositive. The sample comprised PBMCs. The V and J genes are TRBV7-9 and TRBJ2-3, with a weak D call TRBD2 (6 bases). In nucleotides, the CDR3 is TGTGCCAGCAGCTTGCAGGGAGGAGCAGATACGCAGTATTTT. Protein: CASSLQGGADTQYF.